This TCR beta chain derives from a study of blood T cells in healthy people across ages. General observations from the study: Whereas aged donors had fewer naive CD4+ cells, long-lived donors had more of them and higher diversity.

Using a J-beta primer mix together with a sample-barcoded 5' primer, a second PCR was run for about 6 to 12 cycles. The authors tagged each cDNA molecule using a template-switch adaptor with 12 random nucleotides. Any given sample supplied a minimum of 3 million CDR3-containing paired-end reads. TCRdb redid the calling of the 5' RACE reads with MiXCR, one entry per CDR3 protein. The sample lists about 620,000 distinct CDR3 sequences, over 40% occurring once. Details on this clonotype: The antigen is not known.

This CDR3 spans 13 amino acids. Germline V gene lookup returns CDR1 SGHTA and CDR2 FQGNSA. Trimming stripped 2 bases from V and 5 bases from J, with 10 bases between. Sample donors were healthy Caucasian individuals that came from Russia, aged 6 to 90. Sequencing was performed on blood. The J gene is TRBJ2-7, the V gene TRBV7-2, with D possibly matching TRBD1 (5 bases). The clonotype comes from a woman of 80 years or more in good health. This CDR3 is CASSLQDRHEQYF. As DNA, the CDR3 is TGTGCCAGCAGCTTACAAGACAGACACGAGCAGTACTTC.